These T cell receptor beta chains were read from a single sample in a study of shared clonotypes between healthy human individuals. Profiled with immunoSEQ multiplex PCR; TCRdb holds only in-frame clones, not every one. The table lists around 1,000,000 clones, approximately 75% of them singletons. Sample: memory CD4+ T cells from PBMCs. The receptors shown here come from a man between 18 and 29 years old in good health. Some clones in this sample may be carry-over from other donors' samples. CDR3s include the opening cysteine and the closing phenylalanine or tryptophan. A D gene is named only where the DNA matches it firmly. Some rows mark clone size as missing; the rest say once, few, many or name a class of expanded clone.

v_call: TRBV4-2
cdr3_length: 12
j_call: TRBJ2-7
clone_size: NA
d_call: NA
cdr3_aa: CASSQGTYEQYF
cdr3_nt: TGTGCCAGCAGCCAAGGCACCTACGAGCAGTACTTC

v_call: TRBV9
cdr3_length: 17
j_call: TRBJ2-4
clone_size: NA
d_call: TRBD1
cdr3_aa: CASSEGFGTGIRNIQYF
cdr3_nt: TGTGCCAGCAGCGAGGGCTTCGGGACAGGGATTAGAAACATTCAGTACTTC

v_call: TRBV2
cdr3_length: 12
j_call: TRBJ1-2
clone_size: NA
d_call: NA
cdr3_aa: CASTLGYPGYTF
cdr3_nt: TGTGCCAGCACCTTAGGGTATCCTGGCTACACCTTC

v_call: TRBV4-1
cdr3_length: 19
j_call: TRBJ2-5
clone_size: NA
d_call: TRBD2
cdr3_aa: CASSPLKGRAGPLQETQYF
cdr3_nt: TGCGCCAGCAGCCCCCTAAAAGGGAGGGCAGGTCCCCTCCAAGAGACCCAGTACTTC

v_call: TRBV19
cdr3_length: 16
j_call: TRBJ1-5
clone_size: NA
d_call: NA
cdr3_aa: CASSPSGMGRGQPQHF
cdr3_nt: TGTGCCAGTAGTCCCTCGGGTATGGGTCGGGGCCAGCCCCAGCATTTT

v_call: TRBV28
cdr3_length: 13
j_call: TRBJ1-1
clone_size: NA
d_call: TRBD1
cdr3_aa: CASTLGQGSEAFF
cdr3_nt: TGTGCCAGCACCCTGGGACAGGGGTCTGAAGCTTTCTTT

v_call: TRBV6-5
cdr3_length: 13
j_call: TRBJ2-3
clone_size: NA
d_call: NA
cdr3_aa: CASSYDWTDTQYF
cdr3_nt: TGTGCCAGCAGTTACGATTGGACAGATACGCAGTATTTT

v_call: TRBV7-2
cdr3_length: 15
j_call: TRBJ2-1
clone_size: NA
d_call: NA
cdr3_aa: CASSLGVWRGNEQFF
cdr3_nt: TGTGCCAGCAGCTTAGGGGTTTGGAGGGGCAATGAGCAGTTCTTC

v_call: TRBV7-3
cdr3_length: 15
j_call: TRBJ1-5
clone_size: NA
d_call: NA
cdr3_aa: CASSLVTDYNQPQHF
cdr3_nt: TGTGCCAGCAGCTTAGTTACGGATTACAATCAGCCCCAGCATTTT

v_call: TRBV19
cdr3_length: 15
j_call: TRBJ1-1
clone_size: NA
d_call: NA
cdr3_aa: CASELTGTSNTEAFF
cdr3_nt: TGTGCCAGCGAACTTACAGGGACGTCGAACACTGAAGCTTTCTTT

v_call: TRBV6-6
cdr3_length: 15
j_call: TRBJ2-7
clone_size: few
d_call: NA
cdr3_aa: CASSYSKGPLYEQYF
cdr3_nt: TGTGCCAGCAGTTACTCGAAGGGGCCCCTCTACGAGCAGTACTTC

v_call: TRBV2
cdr3_length: 13
j_call: TRBJ2-1
clone_size: few
d_call: NA
cdr3_aa: CASSFVSDNEQFF
cdr3_nt: TGTGCCAGCAGTTTCGTCTCGGACAATGAGCAGTTCTTC

v_call: TRBV18
cdr3_length: 15
j_call: TRBJ1-4
clone_size: NA
d_call: TRBD1
cdr3_aa: CASSPKTGADEKLFF
cdr3_nt: TGTGCCAGCTCACCTAAGACAGGGGCTGATGAAAAACTGTTTTTT

v_call: TRBV20-1
cdr3_length: 11
j_call: TRBJ1-1
clone_size: NA
d_call: NA
cdr3_aa: CSATGRVEAFF
cdr3_nt: TGCAGTGCTACAGGGAGAGTTGAAGCTTTCTTT

v_call: TRBV5-4
cdr3_length: 13
j_call: TRBJ2-3
clone_size: NA
d_call: TRBD2
cdr3_aa: CASSLRAGASQYF
cdr3_nt: TGTGCCAGCAGCTTACGAGCGGGGGCCTCGCAGTATTTT

v_call: TRBV11-2
cdr3_length: 14
j_call: TRBJ2-1
clone_size: NA
d_call: NA
cdr3_aa: CASSLDLGVGEQFF
cdr3_nt: TGTGCCAGCAGCTTAGATCTTGGGGTGGGCGAGCAGTTCTTC

v_call: TRBV11-3
cdr3_length: 14
j_call: TRBJ2-7
clone_size: NA
d_call: TRBD2
cdr3_aa: CASSPTSGSYEQYF
cdr3_nt: TGTGCCAGCAGCCCGACTAGCGGGAGCTACGAGCAGTACTTC

v_call: TRBV11-2
cdr3_length: 12
j_call: TRBJ2-2
clone_size: NA
d_call: NA
cdr3_aa: CASSPNTGELFF
cdr3_nt: TGTGCCAGCAGCCCAAACACCGGGGAGCTGTTTTTT

v_call: TRBV6-5
cdr3_length: 14
j_call: TRBJ1-1
clone_size: NA
d_call: NA
cdr3_aa: CASVAGHPNTEAFF
cdr3_nt: TGTGCCAGCGTCGCGGGACACCCGAACACTGAAGCTTTCTTT

v_call: TRBV18
cdr3_length: 13
j_call: TRBJ2-7
clone_size: NA
d_call: NA
cdr3_aa: CASSPPPPGEQYF
cdr3_nt: TGTGCCAGCTCACCACCGCCACCGGGCGAGCAGTACTTC

v_call: TRBV18
cdr3_length: 16
j_call: TRBJ1-2
clone_size: NA
d_call: NA
cdr3_aa: CASSPPFQGNVHGYTF
cdr3_nt: TGTGCCAGCTCACCACCGTTTCAGGGCAACGTCCATGGCTACACCTTC

v_call: TRBV11-3
cdr3_length: 13
j_call: TRBJ2-5
clone_size: NA
d_call: NA
cdr3_aa: CASSLGGHETQYF
cdr3_nt: TGTGCCAGCAGCTTAGGCGGGCACGAGACCCAGTACTTC

v_call: TRBV9
cdr3_length: 14
j_call: TRBJ1-2
clone_size: NA
d_call: TRBD1
cdr3_aa: CASSPGGQGLGYTF
cdr3_nt: TGTGCCAGCAGCCCCGGGGGACAGGGGCTTGGCTACACCTTC

v_call: TRBV27
cdr3_length: 14
j_call: TRBJ2-6
clone_size: NA
d_call: NA
cdr3_aa: CASSYYSGANVLTF
cdr3_nt: TGTGCCAGCAGTTACTACTCTGGGGCCAACGTCCTGACTTTC

v_call: TRBV7-9
cdr3_length: 14
j_call: TRBJ1-5
clone_size: NA
d_call: NA
cdr3_aa: CASSLETSNQPQHF
cdr3_nt: TGTGCCAGCAGCTTAGAAACTAGCAATCAGCCCCAGCATTTT

v_call: TRBV4-3
cdr3_length: 12
j_call: TRBJ1-1
clone_size: NA
d_call: NA
cdr3_aa: CASSPTDGLAFF
cdr3_nt: TGCGCCAGCAGCCCCACCGATGGATTGGCTTTCTTT

v_call: TRBV7-3
cdr3_length: 15
j_call: TRBJ2-5
clone_size: NA
d_call: TRBD2
cdr3_aa: CASSQGLAGVETQYF
cdr3_nt: TGTGCCAGCAGCCAGGGACTAGCGGGAGTTGAGACCCAGTACTTC

v_call: TRBV4-1
cdr3_length: 16
j_call: TRBJ2-5
clone_size: NA
d_call: NA
cdr3_aa: CASSQGMLGRVDPQYF
cdr3_nt: TGCGCCAGCAGCCAAGGGATGCTTGGCAGGGTGGATCCCCAGTACTTC

v_call: TRBV5-4
cdr3_length: 14
j_call: TRBJ2-7
clone_size: NA
d_call: NA
cdr3_aa: CASSLGASPYEQYF
cdr3_nt: TGTGCCAGCAGCTTGGGGGCTAGCCCCTACGAGCAGTACTTC

v_call: TRBV23-1
cdr3_length: 13
j_call: TRBJ2-7
clone_size: NA
d_call: TRBD1
cdr3_aa: CASSGQETYEQYF
cdr3_nt: TGCGCCAGCAGCGGACAGGAGACCTACGAGCAGTACTTC

v_call: TRBV18
cdr3_length: 16
j_call: TRBJ2-6
clone_size: NA
d_call: NA
cdr3_aa: CASSPRQTSGANVLTF
cdr3_nt: TGTGCCAGCTCACCACGGCAGACCTCTGGGGCCAACGTCCTGACTTTC

v_call: TRBV5-1
cdr3_length: 14
j_call: TRBJ1-2
clone_size: NA
d_call: NA
cdr3_aa: CASSPAGTNYGYTF
cdr3_nt: TGCGCCAGCAGCCCGGCCGGCACTAACTATGGCTACACCTTC

v_call: TRBV27
cdr3_length: 16
j_call: TRBJ1-2
clone_size: NA
d_call: TRBD1
cdr3_aa: CASRTFGVQGRSGYTF
cdr3_nt: TGTGCCAGCAGAACGTTCGGGGTACAGGGGAGATCGGGCTACACCTTC

v_call: TRBV7-6
cdr3_length: 15
j_call: TRBJ1-5
clone_size: NA
d_call: NA
cdr3_aa: CASSLEGNSNQPQHF
cdr3_nt: TGTGCCAGCAGCTTGGAGGGGAATAGCAATCAGCCCCAGCATTTT

v_call: TRBV29-1
cdr3_length: 14
j_call: TRBJ1-2
clone_size: once
d_call: TRBD1
cdr3_aa: CSVRIRGNGYGYTF
cdr3_nt: TGCAGCGTCCGAATCAGGGGGAACGGCTATGGCTACACCTTC

v_call: TRBV5-4
cdr3_length: 14
j_call: TRBJ2-7
clone_size: NA
d_call: NA
cdr3_aa: CASSLDSQVGRQYF
cdr3_nt: TGTGCCAGCAGCTTGGACTCTCAGGTTGGGAGGCAGTACTTC

v_call: TRBV6-1
cdr3_length: 14
j_call: TRBJ2-2
clone_size: NA
d_call: NA
cdr3_aa: CASRTRGNTGELFF
cdr3_nt: TGTGCCAGCAGAACCCGGGGGAACACCGGGGAGCTGTTTTTT

v_call: TRBV5-4
cdr3_length: 13
j_call: TRBJ2-5
clone_size: many
d_call: NA
cdr3_aa: CASSLVPVETQYF
cdr3_nt: TGTGCCAGCAGCTTGGTGCCGGTAGAGACCCAGTACTTC

v_call: TRBV7-9
cdr3_length: 16
j_call: TRBJ2-7
clone_size: NA
d_call: NA
cdr3_aa: CASSLAGGQGLIEQYF
cdr3_nt: TGTGCCAGCAGCTTAGCAGGTGGGCAGGGTCTCATCGAGCAGTACTTC

v_call: TRBV11-2
cdr3_length: 16
j_call: TRBJ2-3
clone_size: NA
d_call: NA
cdr3_aa: CASSVTGGTSGDTQYF
cdr3_nt: TGTGCCAGCAGCGTCACAGGAGGGACATCGGGAGATACGCAGTATTTT

v_call: TRBV11-3
cdr3_length: 18
j_call: TRBJ2-1
clone_size: NA
d_call: TRBD2
cdr3_aa: CASSLEVASGSGRGEQFF
cdr3_nt: TGTGCCAGCAGCTTAGAGGTCGCTAGCGGGAGCGGAAGGGGGGAGCAGTTCTTC

v_call: TRBV10-1
cdr3_length: 15
j_call: TRBJ2-7
clone_size: many
d_call: TRBD1
cdr3_aa: CASSEWKQGSDEQYF
cdr3_nt: TGCGCCAGCAGTGAGTGGAAACAGGGGAGCGACGAGCAGTACTTC

v_call: TRBV7-3
cdr3_length: 15
j_call: TRBJ1-1
clone_size: NA
d_call: NA
cdr3_aa: CASSLTPRGDTEAFF
cdr3_nt: TGTGCCAGCAGCTTAACCCCCCGGGGGGACACTGAAGCTTTCTTT

v_call: TRBV9
cdr3_length: 15
j_call: TRBJ1-1
clone_size: NA
d_call: TRBD1
cdr3_aa: CASSPTGTGRGEAFF
cdr3_nt: TGTGCCAGCAGCCCGACCGGGACAGGTCGGGGTGAAGCTTTCTTT

v_call: TRBV5-1
cdr3_length: 19
j_call: TRBJ2-2
clone_size: NA
d_call: TRBD2
cdr3_aa: CASTGRDSRLAVNTGELFF
cdr3_nt: TGCGCCAGTACAGGCCGGGACAGTCGACTAGCGGTAAACACCGGGGAGCTGTTTTTT

v_call: TRBV28
cdr3_length: 19
j_call: TRBJ1-5
clone_size: NA
d_call: TRBD1
cdr3_aa: CASSLATAGGGGSNQPQHF
cdr3_nt: TGTGCCAGCAGTTTAGCTACCGCAGGGGGCGGGGGGAGCAATCAGCCCCAGCATTTT

v_call: TRBV5-1
cdr3_length: 13
j_call: TRBJ1-2
clone_size: NA
d_call: NA
cdr3_aa: CASRQVQDGGYTF
cdr3_nt: TGCGCCAGCAGACAGGTTCAAGATGGTGGCTACACCTTC

v_call: TRBV30
cdr3_length: 11
j_call: TRBJ2-7
clone_size: NA
d_call: NA
cdr3_aa: CAWSERYEQYF
cdr3_nt: TGTGCCTGGAGTGAGCGGTACGAGCAGTACTTC

v_call: TRBV18
cdr3_length: 19
j_call: TRBJ2-1
clone_size: NA
d_call: TRBD2
cdr3_aa: CASSPGMVAGGLSYNEQFF
cdr3_nt: TGTGCCAGCTCACCAGGGATGGTAGCGGGGGGGCTCTCCTACAATGAGCAGTTCTTC

v_call: TRBV28
cdr3_length: 15
j_call: TRBJ1-5
clone_size: NA
d_call: NA
cdr3_aa: CASSLYPDSNQPQHF
cdr3_nt: TGTGCCAGCAGTTTATACCCCGATAGCAATCAGCCCCAGCATTTT

v_call: TRBV18
cdr3_length: 14
j_call: TRBJ1-2
clone_size: NA
d_call: TRBD1
cdr3_aa: CASSPGQGGYGYTF
cdr3_nt: TGTGCCAGCTCACCTGGACAGGGAGGGTATGGCTACACCTTC

v_call: TRBV5-1
cdr3_length: 15
j_call: TRBJ2-3
clone_size: once
d_call: TRBD2
cdr3_aa: CASSLTERETDTQYF
cdr3_nt: TGCGCCAGCAGCTTGACGGAGCGGGAGACAGATACGCAGTATTTT

v_call: TRBV9
cdr3_length: 15
j_call: TRBJ2-3
clone_size: NA
d_call: NA
cdr3_aa: CASSQGVVLGDTQYF
cdr3_nt: TGTGCCAGCAGCCAAGGGGTAGTCTTGGGAGATACGCAGTATTTT

v_call: TRBV6-1
cdr3_length: 13
j_call: TRBJ1-5
clone_size: NA
d_call: NA
cdr3_aa: CASEMRGRQPQHF
cdr3_nt: TGTGCCAGCGAAATGAGGGGACGACAGCCCCAGCATTTT

v_call: TRBV27
cdr3_length: 16
j_call: TRBJ2-7
clone_size: few
d_call: NA
cdr3_aa: CASSPGVARGAYEQYF
cdr3_nt: TGTGCCAGCAGTCCAGGAGTGGCCAGGGGGGCCTACGAGCAGTACTTC

v_call: TRBV30
cdr3_length: 14
j_call: TRBJ2-4
clone_size: NA
d_call: TRBD2
cdr3_aa: CAWRAIAGVGIQYF
cdr3_nt: TGTGCCTGGAGGGCAATAGCGGGAGTGGGCATTCAGTACTTC

v_call: TRBV2
cdr3_length: 15
j_call: TRBJ2-6
clone_size: NA
d_call: NA
cdr3_aa: CASSEAGTLADVLTF
cdr3_nt: TGTGCCAGCAGTGAAGCGGGGACCTTAGCTGACGTCCTGACTTTC

v_call: TRBV19
cdr3_length: 12
j_call: TRBJ2-5
clone_size: NA
d_call: NA
cdr3_aa: CASSIEAETQYF
cdr3_nt: TGTGCCAGTAGTATAGAGGCCGAGACCCAGTACTTC

v_call: TRBV7-9
cdr3_length: 14
j_call: TRBJ1-1
clone_size: many
d_call: TRBD1
cdr3_aa: CASSLTGANTEAFF
cdr3_nt: TGTGCCAGCAGCTTGACAGGGGCGAACACTGAAGCTTTCTTT

v_call: TRBV5-1
cdr3_length: 15
j_call: TRBJ2-1
clone_size: NA
d_call: TRBD2
cdr3_aa: CASSLLAGAANEQFF
cdr3_nt: TGCGCCAGCAGCTTGCTAGCGGGAGCAGCCAATGAGCAGTTCTTC